This is a list of T cell receptor beta chains from one sample in a study of spatial heterogeneity in lung cancer. TCRdb called the 5' RACE reads again in MiXCR, with one record for every CDR3 protein. The sample holds about 27,000 distinct CDR3 sequences, about 7.6% seen once. This specimen was PBMCs, taken at surgery. These receptors came from a male donor with early-stage non-small cell lung cancer. Each CDR3 is given with its conserved first and last residue. The D gene is left open where the match is weak. Clone size is shown for a subset of rows, as once, few, many or a class of expanded clone.

>many|NA|TRBV20-1|TRBJ2-5
TGCAGTGCTAGAGATTTGGCGACTAGTGATAAAGAGACCCAGTACTTC
CSARDLATSDKETQYF
>medium-sized|NA|TRBV28|TRBJ1-1
TGTGCCAGCAGTTTACCTTCTTTAGGGACGAATGCAGTAACTGAAGCTTTCTTT
CASSLPSLGTNAVTEAFF
>many|TRBD1|TRBV2|TRBJ1-2
TGTGCCAGCGCTCGGGACAGGGGGCTTTATGGCTACACCTTC
CASARDRGLYGYTF
>many|NA|TRBV7-3|TRBJ2-1
TGTGCCAGCGGGGTTGGTTCTTACAATGAGCAGTTCTTC
CASGVGSYNEQFF
>few|NA|TRBV19|TRBJ2-3
TGTGCCAGTGGAGCCAGAAACACAGATACGCAGTATTTT
CASGARNTDTQYF
>few|NA|TRBV14|TRBJ1-1
TGTGCCAGCAGCCAGGATGGGCCCGGGGGGATCACTGAAGCTTTCTTT
CASSQDGPGGITEAFF
>medium-sized|NA|TRBV5-1|TRBJ1-4
TGCGCCAGCAGCCTGGACAGTAATGAAAAACTGTTTTTT
CASSLDSNEKLFF
>NA|NA|TRBV20-1|TRBJ1-3
TGCAGTGCGCGGGGAAACACCATATATTTT
CSARGNTIYF
>NA|TRBD2|TRBV12-3/TRBV12-4|TRBJ2-5
TGTGCCAGCAGTTTAGCGCTAAGAGGGCTAGCGGGGACAAAACAAGAGACCCAGTACTTC
CASSLALRGLAGTKQETQYF
>NA|TRBD1|TRBV6-6|TRBJ1-2
TGTGCCAGCAGTTCCTCACGGGACAGTCCCGCTAACTATGGCTACACCTTC
CASSSSRDSPANYGYTF
>few|TRBD2|TRBV9|TRBJ2-3
TGTGCCAGCAGCGTCCCCAGAAGCGGGGGGTACACAGATACGCAGTATTTT
CASSVPRSGGYTDTQYF
>many|NA|TRBV5-1|TRBJ1-1
TGCGCCAGCAGCTTGGCGGGGATCGCTGAAGCTTTCTTT
CASSLAGIAEAFF
>many|NA|TRBV2|TRBJ2-3
TGTGCCAGCGGGACTTCACTCTCCACAGATACGCAGTATTTT
CASGTSLSTDTQYF
>many|NA|TRBV3-1|TRBJ2-3
TGTGCCAGCAGCCAAGGGGATACGCAGTATTTT
CASSQGDTQYF
>many|NA|TRBV2|TRBJ1-4
TGTGCCAGCAGTGCCCCAGGGACAACTAATGAAAAACTGTTTTTT
CASSAPGTTNEKLFF
>NA|NA|TRBV20-1|TRBJ2-3
TGCAGTGCAACAGGGACTACTAGCACAGATACGCAGTATTTT
CSATGTTSTDTQYF
>medium-sized|NA|TRBV7-8|TRBJ2-1
TGTGCCAGCAGCTTAGCCCGGAACTACCACAATGAGCAGTTCTTC
CASSLARNYHNEQFF
>few|NA|TRBV5-6|TRBJ2-1
TGTGCCAGCAGCTTGGGCGCTCGGGTCAATGAGCAGTTCTTC
CASSLGARVNEQFF
>few|TRBD1|TRBV5-1|TRBJ2-7
TGCGCCAGCAGCTTGGGGGGACAGGGCTACGAGCAGTACTTC
CASSLGGQGYEQYF
>NA|NA|TRBV20-1|TRBJ1-2
TGCAGTGCTAGCGGGGTCCGGAGCTACACCTTC
CSASGVRSYTF
>many|NA|TRBV4-1|TRBJ2-5
TGCGCCAGCAGCCAAATGGGAGAGACCCAGTACTTC
CASSQMGETQYF
>many|TRBD1|TRBV28|TRBJ1-1
TGTGCCAGCAGTTGGGGGGGACAGGGAGGCACTGAAGCTTTCTTT
CASSWGGQGGTEAFF
>many|TRBD1|TRBV14|TRBJ1-2
TGTGCCAGCAGCCGAGCCGGGACAGGATACTATGGCTACACCTTC
CASSRAGTGYYGYTF
>many|NA|TRBV20-1|TRBJ1-1
TGCAGTGCTAGTTTGGGGCTAGACACTGAAGCTTTCTTT
CSASLGLDTEAFF
>many|TRBD2|TRBV10-2|TRBJ2-3
TGCGCCAGCAGCCTTAGCGGGAGGAGTCGAGATACGCAGTATTTT
CASSLSGRSRDTQYF
>many|TRBD2|TRBV4-1|TRBJ2-1
TGCGCCAGCAGCCTAGCGGGAGTGGTCTACAATGAGCAGTTCTTC
CASSLAGVVYNEQFF
>many|NA|TRBV7-6|TRBJ1-2
TGTGCCAGCAGCCCTACAGACCGGCCCTATGGCTACACCTTC
CASSPTDRPYGYTF
>NA|NA|TRBV19|TRBJ2-7
TGTGCCAGTAGTATTTTGGACCGCCCGCAGTACTTC
CASSILDRPQYF
>few|NA|TRBV5-6|TRBJ2-2
TGTGCCAGCAGCTTGTGGGGTTACACCGGGGAGCTGTTTTTT
CASSLWGYTGELFF
>many|TRBD1|TRBV5-1|TRBJ1-1
TGCGCCAGCAGCGCCGGGACAGGAGGAGTAACTACTGAAGCTTTCTTT
CASSAGTGGVTTEAFF
>NA|TRBD1|TRBV7-3|TRBJ2-5
TGTGCCAGCAGCCCAGGGGGTGCGTGGGAGACCCAGTACTTC
CASSPGGAWETQYF
>NA|TRBD2|TRBV28|TRBJ2-1
TGTGCCAGCAGTCCTCCTTTGACTAGCGATGCCTACAATGAGCAGTTCTTC
CASSPPLTSDAYNEQFF
>few|NA|TRBV20-1|TRBJ2-3
TGCAGTGCTAGAGCCTCCCGGGGGACAGATACGCAGTATTTT
CSARASRGTDTQYF
>many|NA|TRBV20-1|TRBJ1-2
TGCAGTGCTATCACAGGAACTAACTATGGCTACACCTTC
CSAITGTNYGYTF
>NA|NA|TRBV19|TRBJ1-1
TGTGCCAGTTCAGAGAGGGGCATAGGGACTGAAGCTTTCTTT
CASSERGIGTEAFF
>NA|TRBD2|TRBV12-5|TRBJ2-1
TGTGCTAGTGGCCCTCCGGGACTAGGAGGGAATGAGCAGTTCTTC
CASGPPGLGGNEQFF
>NA|TRBD2|TRBV4-1|TRBJ2-7
TGCGCCAGCAGCCGGGAGCGGGAGGGGAGCTCCTACGAGCAGTACTTC
CASSREREGSSYEQYF
>many|TRBD1|TRBV12-5|TRBJ1-1
TGTGCTAGTGGTTTTGAGCCCGGGACAGCGAACACTGAAGCTTTCTTT
CASGFEPGTANTEAFF
>many|NA|TRBV6-6|TRBJ1-5
TGTGCCACCCGAGCCGGGCAACAGGGAATTGCAGTTGGGTGGCCCCAGCATTTT
CATRAGQQGIAVGWPQHF
>many|NA|TRBV11-3|TRBJ2-2
TGTGCCAGCAGCTTAGACGGGGGTTCCTCCGGGGAGCTGTTTTTT
CASSLDGGSSGELFF
>many|TRBD2|TRBV20-1|TRBJ2-3
TGCAGTGCTACAAAATTAGCGGGAGGGGGAAATACGCAGTATTTT
CSATKLAGGGNTQYF
>many|TRBD1|TRBV20-1|TRBJ2-7
TGCAGTGCCACCGGGACAGACACCTACGAGCAGTACTTC
CSATGTDTYEQYF
>NA|NA|TRBV28|TRBJ2-2
TGTGCCAGCAGTTTATCGACCGGCCCCGGGGAGCTGTTTTTT
CASSLSTGPGELFF
>NA|NA|TRBV6-5|TRBJ1-6
TGTGCCAGCAGTTACTCGTCACAGGCCAATTCACCCCTCCACTTT
CASSYSSQANSPLHF
>many|NA|TRBV20-1|TRBJ2-2
TGCAGTGCTTGGGGCCGTGCGGGCGGGGAGCTGTTTTTT
CSAWGRAGGELFF
>many|NA|TRBV20-1|TRBJ1-6
TGCAGTGCTAGGATGGACAGCTATAATTCACCCCTCCACTTT
CSARMDSYNSPLHF
>many|NA|TRBV12-5|TRBJ2-2
TGTGCTAGTGGTTGGACCGGGGAGCTGTTTTTT
CASGWTGELFF
>NA|TRBD1|TRBV18|TRBJ1-1
TGTGCCAGCTCCCATCATACAGGGGGTAGCACTGAAGCTTTCTTT
CASSHHTGGSTEAFF
>NA|NA|TRBV10-3|TRBJ1-1
TGTGCCATCAGTGAGGTTGGGAGGGGGAACACTGAAGCTTTCTTT
CAISEVGRGNTEAFF
>many|NA|TRBV28|TRBJ1-2
TGTGCTAGCAGGGCCCTCTATGGCTACACCTTC
CASRALYGYTF
>NA|NA|TRBV5-4|TRBJ1-6
TGTGCCACCCAGGAAAATTCACCCCTCCACTTT
CATQENSPLHF
>many|NA|TRBV12-3/TRBV12-4|TRBJ1-6
TGTGCCAGCAGCATGAGCTCCTATAATTCACCCCTCCACTTT
CASSMSSYNSPLHF
>many|NA|TRBV10-2|TRBJ1-3
TGCGCCAGCCTCCGGGACGGATTCTCTGGAAACACCATATATTTT
CASLRDGFSGNTIYF
>many|TRBD1|TRBV28|TRBJ2-5
TGTGCCAGCAGTATACCGGGACAGGGGTACCAAGAGACCCAGTACTTC
CASSIPGQGYQETQYF
>many|NA|TRBV28|TRBJ1-5
TGTGCCAGCAGTTATCCCTTATTTCAGCCCCAGCATTTT
CASSYPLFQPQHF
>few|NA|TRBV6-1|TRBJ2-7
TGTGCCAGCAGAGCATCGCACAGGCGCGGGAAGACCTACGAGCAGTACTTC
CASRASHRRGKTYEQYF